The 19 T cell receptor beta chains in this list originate from one sample, sequenced in a study of OX40 agonist ivuxolimab in advanced cancers. Assay used: immunoSEQ multiplex PCR; TCRdb lists only in-frame clones, some missing. The data contain over 80,000 clones, about 86% of them singletons. Material: CD4+ or CD8+ T cells sorted from blood, obtained in a trial of the OX40 agonist ivuxolimab. The receptor set was obtained from an adult with an advanced solid tumor such as melanoma, head and neck, liver or kidney cancer.

The V and J genes are TRBV6-5 and TRBJ2-2; 7 positions match TRBD1. Germline CDR1 MNHEY, CDR2 SVGAGI. With 7 bases clipped from V and 5 bases from J, the junction kept 7 bases outside the gene matches. The CDR3 runs 14 residues. CDR3 loop: CASTEGARTGELFF. The CDR3 bases are TGTGCCAGCACCGAGGGGGCTCGGACCGGGGAGCTGTTTTTT.

The V and J genes are TRBV27 and TRBJ2-7; unclear D gene. From germline, CDR1 is MNHEY and CDR2 SMNVEV (reference sequence). The CDR3 sequence is 13 residues long. The germline V and J ends were trimmed by 1 base and 6 bases, with 10 bases remaining between them. The CDR3 DNA sequence: TGTGCCAGCAGTTTATTTAGGGCTACCGAGCAGTACTTC. Its translation: CASSLFRATEQYF.

The genes are TRBV2 and TRBJ1-4; possible D gene TRBD1, 5 bases. Germline-derived CDR1 and CDR2 are SNHLY and FYNNEI. The V gene lost 6 bases and the J gene lost 2 bases, with 13 bases spanning the gap. The CDR3 is 15 residues long. The CDR3 sequence: CASRRTGGTNEKLFF. CDR3 nucleotides: TGTGCCAGCAGGCGGACCGGGGGTACTAATGAAAAACTGTTTTTT.

This clone appeared a single time. V usage is TRBV25-1 and J usage is TRBJ1-2, with 7 bases lining up with TRBD1. This CDR3 contains 15 residues. Unmatched junction bases numbered 7, after V lost 4 bases and J lost 2 bases. The V gene's germline CDR1 is MGHDK and CDR2 SYGVNS. CDR3 DNA sequence: TGTGCCAGCAGTGGACAGGGTAGTGGGAACTATGGCTACACCTTC. Protein sequence: CASSGQGSGNYGYTF.

This sequence joins TRBV27 and TRBJ1-2; D is possibly TRBD1 (6 bases). CDR1 and CDR2 from the germline V gene are MNHEY and SMNVEV (reference sequence). The CDR3 covers 18 residues. The ends were cut back, 6 bases at V and 0 bases at J, with 23 bases in the middle. Here the CDR3 DNA reads TGTGCCAGCAGGCGGGGTGGGACAATAAGCCGGGCTAACTATGGCTACACCTTC. Its translation is CASRRGGTISRANYGYTF.

This clone has just one count. The J gene is TRBJ2-7, the V gene TRBV18; 9 nucleotides match TRBD1. Germline V gene sequence: CDR1 KGHSH, CDR2 LQKENI. The ends lost 0 bases at V and 0 bases at J; junction bases unmatched: 3. The CDR3 has 16 amino acids. CDR3 in DNA: TGTGCCAGCTCACCACCGAACAGGGGGCACTCCTACGAGCAGTACTTC. This sequence encodes CASSPPNRGHSYEQYF.

The chain is built from TRBV14 and TRBJ2-7, with 9 bases aligning to TRBD1. Unmatched junction bases numbered 7, after V lost 4 bases and J lost 3 bases. The germline CDR1 and CDR2 sequences are SGHDN and FVKESK. The CDR3 has 15 amino acids. CDR3 DNA sequence: TGTGCCAGCAGCCCATCCTTGGACAGGGGCTACGAGCAGTACTTC. Its protein is CASSPSLDRGYEQYF.

V gene TRBV10-3 combines with J gene TRBJ2-7, with 7 bases that match TRBD2. With V trimmed by 10 bases and J by 3 bases, 6 bases remained unmatched. CDR1 is ENHRY and CDR2 is SYGVKD in the germline V gene. There are 12 residues in the CDR3. CDR3 in DNA: TGTGCCACCAGAAGCGGGGTCTACGAGCAGTACTTC. It translates to CATRSGVYEQYF.

V usage is TRBV21-1 and J usage is TRBJ1-2. TRBV21-1 is a documented pseudogene. This CDR3 contains 14 residues. The CDR3 region has the DNA TGTGCCAGCAGCAAAGCGGGGTCTAACTATGGCTACACCTTC. This translates into CASSKAGSNYGYTF.

CDR3 nucleotide sequence: TGTGCCACCAGCAGAGGAAGGGTGAATCAGCCCCAGCATTTT. Its translation is CATSRGRVNQPQHF. The rearrangement links TRBV15 to TRBJ1-5; D is unresolved. The CDR3 totals 14 residues. The V gene lost 1 base and the J gene lost 4 bases, with 8 bases spanning the gap. The germline V gene encodes CDR1 LNHNV and CDR2 YYDKDF (reference sequence).

The V gene is TRBV7-9, the J gene TRBJ1-4, with 7 bases identical to TRBD1. Germline lookup yields CDR1 SEHNR and CDR2 FQNEAQ (reference sequence). The CDR3 has 14 residues. V was clipped by 5 bases and J by 8 bases; unmatched bases: 8. CDR3 amino acids: CASSTDRAGEKLFF. In DNA form, the CDR3 reads TGTGCCAGCAGCACTGACAGGGCCGGGGAAAAACTGTTTTTT.

This rearrangement joins TRBV7-9 to TRBJ1-1; a possible D gene is TRBD1 (5 bases). In germline, CDR1 is SEHNR, CDR2 FQNEAQ (reference sequence). V gave up 0 bases and J gave up 2 bases, with 10 bases separating them. This CDR3 has 15 amino acids. The DNA for the CDR3 is TGTGCCAGCAGCTTAGCAGGGGCGGGCAACACTGAAGCTTTCTTT. It translates to CASSLAGAGNTEAFF.

This clone was found a few times. The chain carries TRBV29-1 and TRBJ2-2; 10 bases are shared with TRBD1. The ends lost 4 bases at V and 4 bases at J; junction bases unmatched: 3. In germline, CDR1 is SQVTM, CDR2 ANQGSEA. This CDR3 contains 14 residues. The DNA of the CDR3 is TGCAGCGTTGGGACAGGGGGTTTCACCGGGGAGCTGTTTTTT. This codes for CSVGTGGFTGELFF.

The chain joins TRBV30 to TRBJ1-2, with D perhaps TRBD1 (6 bases). CDR1 and CDR2 (germline): GTSNPN, SVGIG (reference sequence). The CDR3 is 13 amino acids. Trimming removed 3 bases from V and 2 bases from J, with 10 bases in between. As DNA, the CDR3 is TGTGCCTGGAGCCGGGGGCAGAACTATGGCTACACCTTC. Its protein is CAWSRGQNYGYTF.

The chain uses TRBV27 and TRBJ1-2; possible D gene TRBD1, 5 bases. The CDR3 consists of 14 residues. From germline, CDR1 is MNHEY and CDR2 SMNVEV (reference sequence). Trimming cost V 6 bases and J 4 bases, with 15 bases left between them. In DNA, the CDR3 is TGTGCCAGCAGCCCCCGGGGAGGGGTCTATGGCTACACCTTC. Protein product: CASSPRGGVYGYTF.

This clone was recorded only once. V gene TRBV4-1 combines with J gene TRBJ2-3; 9 bases are a match to TRBD1. The trim removed 0 bases at V and 0 bases at J, leaving 7 bases unmatched. This CDR3 spans 18 amino acids. The germline V gene has CDR1 MGHRA and CDR2 YSYEKL. The chain's CDR3 is CASSQDRRDRASTDTQYF. The CDR3, as DNA: TGCGCCAGCAGCCAAGATCGGCGGGACAGGGCGAGCACAGATACGCAGTATTTT.

This chain links TRBV5-4 with TRBJ1-2; tentative D call: TRBD1 (5 bases). The CDR3 loop spans 12 amino acids. Germline V gene lookup returns CDR1 SGHNT and CDR2 YYREEE (reference sequence). V was shortened by 1 base and J by 8 bases, with 9 bases between the two germline ends. The CDR3 protein is CASSLFGGGYTF. CDR3 nucleotide sequence: TGTGCCAGCAGCTTGTTTGGGGGAGGCTACACCTTC. Full variable domain (rest looked up from reference TRBV5-4 and TRBJ1-2): ETGVTQSPTHLIKTRGQQVTLRCSSQSGHNTVSWYQQALGQGPQFIFQYYREEENGRGNFPPRFSGLQFPNYSSELNVNALELDDSALYLCASSLFGGGYTFGSGTRLTVV.

CDR3: CASSQTALPYNEQFF. The CDR3, as DNA: TGTGCCAGCAGCCAGACAGCCCTCCCGTACAATGAGCAGTTCTTC. The chain couples TRBV7-9 to TRBJ2-1, with D possibly matching TRBD1 (5 bases). Trimming took off 5 bases at V and 4 bases at J, with 15 bases between the two ends. Germline V CDR1 and CDR2: SEHNR, FQNEAQ (reference sequence). This CDR3 spans 15 amino acids.

The chain carries TRBV18 and TRBJ1-5; unclear D gene. This CDR3 is built from 13 residues. The V gene lost 5 bases and the J gene lost 0 bases, with 5 bases spanning the gap. Germline-derived CDR1 and CDR2 are KGHSH and LQKENI. The DNA of the CDR3 is TGTGCCAGCTCAGATTATAGCAATCAGCCCCAGCATTTT. Translated: CASSDYSNQPQHF.